Following are 28 T cell receptor beta chains from one sample sequenced in a study of response to subunit inactivated influenza vaccine. TCRdb passed the RT-PCR reads through MiXCR, listing each CDR3 protein once. The sample consists of 700,000 to 800,000 distinct CDR3 sequences, approximately 17% of them appearing once. This specimen consisted of PBMCs from blood, obtained roughly 5 days after vaccination. Every receptor here comes from a man aged 50 to 60 who received an inactivated influenza vaccine.

This clonotype showed up just a few times. The chain is built from TRBV15 and TRBJ2-1; D remains unclear. Deletions cut 0 bases from V and 6 bases from J, with 15 bases between. CDR1 is LNHNV, CDR2 YYDKDF, per germline (reference sequence). This CDR3 is built from 16 residues. CDR3 region: CATSREFISTGNEQFF. CDR3 nucleotides: TGTGCCACCAGCAGAGAATTTATTTCGACTGGCAATGAGCAGTTCTTC.

This clonotype has only a few counts. This chain connects TRBV19 to TRBJ2-1; 9 bases align to TRBD2. The CDR3 sequence is 13 residues long. The ends lost 6 bases at V and 8 bases at J; junction bases unmatched: 5. The germline V gene encodes CDR1 LNHDA and CDR2 SQIVND (reference sequence). The CDR3 nucleotides read TGTGCCAGTAGGGGACTAGCTTCCGATGAGCAGTTCTTC. Its protein product is CASRGLASDEQFF. The variable domain in full, completed from reference TRBV19 and TRBJ2-1, reads DGGITQSPKYLFRKEGQNVTLSCEQNLNHDAMYWYRQDPGQGLRLIYYSQIVNDFQKGDIAEGYSVSREKKESFPLTVTSAQKNPTAFYLCASRGLASDEQFFGPGTRLTVL.

This clonotype was counted between two and nine times. This sequence joins TRBV7-2 and TRBJ1-2; 7 positions match TRBD1. V was pared by 2 bases and J by 4 bases, with 4 bases of the junction left unmatched. CDR3 length: 14 residues. Per germline, CDR1 SGHTA and CDR2 FQGNSA. CDR3 coding DNA: TGTGCCAGCAGCTTACGTTCAGGGGGCTATGGCTACACCTTC. This gives the protein CASSLRSGGYGYTF. The full variable domain, completed using reference TRBV7-2 and TRBJ1-2, is GAGVSQSPSNKVTEKGKDVELRCDPISGHTALYWYRQSLGQGLEFLIYFQGNSAPDKSGLPSDRFSAERTGGSVSTLTIQRTQQEDSAVYLCASSLRSGGYGYTFGSGTRLTVV.

V gene TRBV4-2 combines with J gene TRBJ1-2; D perhaps matches TRBD1 (5 bases). Germline V gene data show CDR1 as LGHNA and CDR2 as YNFKEQ. The CDR3 totals 14 residues. Trimming shortened V by 2 bases and J by 4 bases, and 11 bases separated the two germline ends. The CDR3 is CASSQSFQGYGYTF. Here the CDR3 DNA reads TGTGCCAGCAGCCAATCTTTCCAGGGCTATGGCTACACCTTC.

This clonotype turned up a few times. The rearrangement uses TRBV10-3 and TRBJ1-2; TRBD1 matches 9 bases. The CDR3 spans 13 residues. CDR1 is ENHRY, CDR2 SYGVKD, per germline. The V gene end was trimmed by 6 bases and the J gene end by 4 bases; junction bases not matched to a gene: 3. The CDR3 coding sequence is TGTGCCATCAGAGGGGACAGGGCCTATGGCTACACCTTC. Translating it yields CAIRGDRAYGYTF.

The chain uses TRBV28 and TRBJ1-5; D remains unclear. Germline V gene lookup returns CDR1 MDHEN and CDR2 SYDVKM. The V gene lost 3 bases and the J gene lost 0 bases, with 9 bases spanning the gap. The CDR3 runs to 15 residues. This CDR3 is CASSLLQISNQPQHF. CDR3 nucleotide sequence: TGTGCCAGCAGTTTGTTACAGATTAGCAATCAGCCCCAGCATTTT.

The chain links TRBV7-8 to TRBJ2-5; 7 bases are shared with TRBD1. CDR3 size: 16 residues. V lost 6 bases, J lost 5 bases, and 15 bases stayed unmatched. Germline V gives CDR1 SGHVS, CDR2 FQNEAQ. CDR3 in DNA: TGTGCCAGCAGAAAGAGGTCTAGGGGGCCCGGGGAGACCCAGTACTTC. This sequence encodes CASRKRSRGPGETQYF.

The sample holds many counts of this clonotype. The chain couples TRBV7-2 to TRBJ1-3; no clear D gene. Trimming took off 0 bases at V and 4 bases at J, with 4 bases between the two ends. The germline CDR1 and CDR2 sequences are SGHTA and FQGNSA. This CDR3 spans 13 amino acids. CDR3: CASSLATGNTIYF. CDR3 DNA sequence: TGTGCCAGCAGCTTAGCGACAGGAAACACCATATATTTT.

This clonotype was recorded a few times. The rearrangement links TRBV5-1 to TRBJ1-1; D gene unclear. The CDR3 has 14 residues. CDR1 and CDR2 (germline): SGHRS, YFSETQ. The V end lost 1 base, the J end lost 1 base, and 8 bases lay between the germline ends. CDR3 sequence reads: CASSLNAANTEAFF. For the CDR3, the DNA is TGCGCCAGCAGCTTGAACGCCGCGAACACTGAAGCTTTCTTT.

This sequence joins TRBV11-2 and TRBJ2-1; 16 positions agree with TRBD2. CDR1 is SGHAT and CDR2 is FQNNGV in the germline V gene. J was trimmed by 2 bases and V by 3 bases; bases with no gene match: 4. This CDR3 contains 18 residues. Here the CDR3 DNA reads TGTGCCAGCAGCTTTCCGGGACTAGCGGGAGGGCCCTACAATGAGCAGTTCTTC. It translates to CASSFPGLAGGPYNEQFF.

This clonotype came up a few times. The J gene is TRBJ1-4, the V gene TRBV12-3 or TRBV12-4; a possible D gene is TRBD1 (5 bases). The CDR3 spans 13 residues. Trimming left V 6 bases short and J 4 bases short, with 9 bases between. The CDR3 spells CASRGPNNEKLFF. Written as DNA, the CDR3 is TGTGCCAGCAGGGGGCCTAATAATGAAAAACTGTTTTTT.

This clonotype has only a few counts. This chain connects TRBV7-2 to TRBJ2-2; D is unclear. The germline V and J ends were trimmed by 2 bases and 6 bases, with 4 bases remaining between them. The CDR3 loop spans 12 amino acids. Germline V gives CDR1 SGHTA, CDR2 FQGNSA. CDR3 nucleotides: TGTGCCAGCAGCTTAAAACCCGGGGAGCTGTTTTTT. Protein: CASSLKPGELFF.

This clonotype was found many times. Germline is not matched at one junction end, which may reflect a read error. The chain links TRBV7-7 to TRBJ2-2; D may be TRBD1 or TRBD2 (5 bases each). This CDR3 is 12 amino acids long. The germline CDR1 and CDR2 sequences are SSHAT and FNYEAQ (reference sequence). The CDR3 region has the DNA TGTGCTAGCAGTCAGAGGGGCGGGGAGCTGTTTTTT. It translates to CASSQRGGELFF.

This clonotype was observed at least ten times. The J gene is TRBJ1-6, the V gene TRBV6-1; D is perhaps TRBD1 (5 bases). There are 14 residues in the CDR3. The V gene's germline CDR1 is MNHNS and CDR2 SASEGT. V lost 4 bases to trimming and J lost 8 bases, with 12 bases between them. The CDR3 loop reads CASSAPGWHSPLHF. In DNA form, the CDR3 reads TGTGCCAGCAGTGCTCCAGGGTGGCATTCACCCCTCCACTTT.

The V call is TRBV6-2 or TRBV6-3, the J call TRBJ2-1, with D perhaps matching TRBD2 (6 bases). V lost 3 bases and J lost 8, with 20 bases in between. CDR1 and CDR2 (germline): MNHEY, SVGEGT. The CDR3 contains 16 residues. Here the CDR3 reads CASSYWVGRGADEQFF. The CDR3 DNA is TGTGCCAGCAGTTATTGGGTAGGGCGGGGAGCCGATGAGCAGTTCTTC.

The gene calls are TRBV7-3 and TRBJ2-2; D gene uncertain. Germline V gene data show CDR1 as SGHTA and CDR2 as FQGTGA. The V end lost 4 bases, the J end lost 1 base, and 7 bases lay between the germline ends. This CDR3 is 14 amino acids long. For the CDR3, the DNA is TGTGCCAGCAGCTCCAACAGGAACACCGGGGAGCTGTTTTTT. It is translated as CASSSNRNTGELFF.

The table lists this clonotype with many counts. The chain uses TRBV12-3 or TRBV12-4 and TRBJ2-2, with D tentatively TRBD1 (5 bases). The CDR3 consists of 15 residues. With 7 bases removed from V and 0 bases from J, the gap between germline ends came to 12 bases. CDR3 coding DNA: TGTGCCAGCACCCCGGTGACAGCGAACACCGGGGAGCTGTTTTTT. This sequence encodes CASTPVTANTGELFF.

This clonotype was counted between two and nine times. The chain couples TRBV14 to TRBJ2-5; D is unclear. The germline V and J ends were trimmed by 1 base and 2 bases, with 11 bases remaining between them. CDR1 is SGHDN, CDR2 FVKESK, per germline. CDR3 length equals 15 residues. The CDR3 region is CASSQGGVVQETQYF. The CDR3, as DNA: TGTGCCAGCAGCCAAGGTGGGGTCGTTCAAGAGACCCAGTACTTC. The full variable domain, in which reference TRBV14 and TRBJ2-5 provide the parts outside the CDR3, is EAGVTQFPSHSVIEKGQTVTLRCDPISGHDNLYWYRRVMGKEIKFLLHFVKESKQDESGMPNNRFLAERTGGTYSTLKVQPAELEDSGVYFCASSQGGVVQETQYFGPGTRLLVL.

This clonotype occurred a few times. This chain joins TRBV12-3 or TRBV12-4 and TRBJ2-7, with D perhaps being TRBD1 or TRBD2 (5 bases each). The CDR3 spans 16 residues. V shed 6 bases and J shed 2 bases, with 20 bases lying between them. This CDR3 is CASSLAGTIPTYEQYF. In DNA form, the CDR3 reads TGTGCCAGCAGCCTCGCCGGGACCATCCCAACCTACGAGCAGTACTTC.

This clonotype showed up just a few times. This chain links TRBV12-3 or TRBV12-4 with TRBJ1-5; D unresolved. This CDR3 spans 14 amino acids. Trimming pared 6 bases from V and 6 bases from J, leaving 15 bases between. CDR3 protein: CASRIGTVGQPQHF. The DNA of the CDR3 is TGTGCCAGCAGAATTGGAACAGTTGGTCAGCCCCAGCATTTT.

The chain has TRBV5-1 and TRBJ2-1; 11 bases match TRBD2. The V segment lost 0 bases and the J segment 8 bases; nucleotides outside the gene matches: 7. CDR3 length: 16 amino acids. CDR1 is SGHRS and CDR2 is YFSETQ in the germline V gene. The CDR3 coding sequence is TGCGCCAGCAGCTTGGGGACTAGCGGGCTAGACCATGAGCAGTTCTTC. Translation gives CASSLGTSGLDHEQFF.

This chain connects TRBV10-2 to TRBJ2-7; TRBD2 agrees at 8 bases. This CDR3 is 15 amino acids long. Germline V gene data show CDR1 as WSHSY and CDR2 as SAAADI. J gave up 3 bases and V 0 bases, and 4 bases lay outside the gene matches. The CDR3 region is CASSESGLARYEQYF. For the CDR3, the DNA is TGCGCCAGCAGTGAGTCTGGACTAGCCCGCTACGAGCAGTACTTC.

This clonotype came up a few times. V usage is TRBV4-2 and J usage is TRBJ2-1; D might be TRBD2 (5 bases). The CDR3 loop spans 17 amino acids. The V end lost 0 bases, the J end lost 0 bases, and 12 bases lay between the germline ends. In germline, CDR1 is LGHNA, CDR2 YNFKEQ. The DNA of the CDR3 is TGTGCCAGCAGCCAAGAAGAGCGGCTAAGCTCCTACAATGAGCAGTTCTTC. This codes for CASSQEERLSSYNEQFF.

This clonotype has just a few counts. J is TRBJ2-1 and V is TRBV5-1, with D unclear. The V end lost 7 bases, the J end lost 15 bases, and 11 bases lay between the germline ends. The CDR3 has 9 residues. The germline gives CDR1 SGHRS, CDR2 YFSETQ. CDR3 bases: TGCGCCAGCCGAACACGGCGGTTCTTC. As protein: CASRTRRFF.

This clonotype was seen a few times. The chain is built from TRBV24-1 and TRBJ1-1, with 8 bases identical to TRBD1. Per the germline V gene, CDR1 is KGHDR and CDR2 is SFDVKD. The CDR3 totals 13 residues. Losses at the gene ends were 0 bases for V and 8 bases for J; bases not matched to a gene: 1. DNA of the CDR3: TGTGCCACCAGTGATTTGGGGGACAGGGAAGCTTTCTTT. Translation: CATSDLGDREAFF.

As concerns this clonotype: This sequence may be a read error, since a much larger clone differs from it by one base. The rearrangement uses TRBV7-2 and TRBJ2-5; D gene ambiguous. The V gene lost 1 base and the J gene lost 3 bases, with 12 bases spanning the gap. Germline values: CDR1 SGHTA, CDR2 FQGNSA. The CDR3 length is 15 residues. CDR3 sequence (DNA): TGTGCCAGCAGCTTAGGTTTGGGGTATGAAGAGACCCAGTACTTC. Translation gives CASSLGLGYEETQYF.

This sequence joins TRBV5-6 and TRBJ2-5; TRBD1 matches at 9 bases. J was trimmed by 4 bases and V by 4 bases; bases with no gene match: 5. Germline CDR1 reads SGHDT; CDR2 reads YYEEEE. The CDR3 is 14 residues long. The CDR3 DNA sequence: TGTGCCAGCAGCATCCGGGACAGGGTAGAGACCCAGTACTTC. It translates to CASSIRDRVETQYF.

This clonotype was recorded at least ten times. The CDR3 loop is CASSFRYNEQFF. CDR3 bases: TGTGCCAGCAGTTTTAGGTACAATGAGCAGTTCTTC. The chain carries TRBV12-3 or TRBV12-4 and TRBJ2-1; D is ambiguous. The CDR3 length is 12 residues. Trimming cost V 3 bases and J 4 bases, with 4 bases left between them.